This TCR beta chain originates from a study of T cell responses to AZD1222 COVID-19 vaccine. Profiling relied on immunoSEQ multiplex PCR, and the TCRdb table lists in-frame clones only, not all of them. The sample yields approximately 150,000 clones, more than 85% seen once. Regarding the study as a whole: Clonal diversity may have been underestimated in mostly white British donors. Just a handful of AZD1222 recipients were seropositive at baseline. A rise in Spike-specific TCR breadth and depth followed two AZD1222 doses.

On this clone itself: Its matching antigen is unknown.

V was cut by 4 bases and J by 6 bases, with 21 bases left in between. In germline, CDR1 is SGHDN, CDR2 FVKESK. There are 16 residues in the CDR3. Pooling covered second doses at about 4 or about 12 weeks. Here the sequenced sample was peripheral blood, taken 28 days after the second AZD1222 dose. The source is an adult who received the AZD1222 COVID-19 vaccine. The rearrangement uses TRBV14 and TRBJ1-2, with D perhaps TRBD1 (6 bases). CDR3 sequence reads: CASSPLWDTRRDGYTF. For the CDR3, the DNA is TGTGCCAGCAGCCCCTTATGGGACACGAGGAGGGATGGCTACACCTTC.